This T cell receptor (beta chain) stems from a study of blood T cells in healthy people across ages. Study-level findings and limits: Naive T cell percentage and TCR beta diversity correlated strongly.

This CDR3 is built from 15 residues. Deletions cut 5 bases from V and 4 bases from J, with 16 bases between. Germline assignment: CDR1 MGHDK and CDR2 SYGVNS. PCR was performed a second time for roughly 7 to 12 cycles using a sample-barcoded 5' primer and a J-beta primer mix. TCRdb recomputed calls from the 5' RACE reads with MiXCR, one row per CDR3 protein. The sample carries 600,000 to 650,000 distinct CDR3 sequences, 58% recorded once. Comments on this clonotype: No antigen is known for it.

The sequence was collected from a man in his 60s in good health. Sequenced sample: blood. The chain recombines TRBV25-1 with TRBJ2-3; tentative D call: TRBD1 (6 bases). For the CDR3, the DNA is TGTGCCAGCAGTCTCCCAGGGGCCAGAGCAGATACGCAGTATTTT. This gives the protein CASSLPGARADTQYF.